This T cell receptor (beta chain) was recovered during a study of T cell clonotyping in hematopoietic cell transplantation. CDR3 length equals 13 residues. The germline V gene encodes CDR1 LNHDA and CDR2 SQIVND (reference sequence). V shed 0 bases and J shed 3 bases, with 6 bases lying between them. Some clones are missing from TCRdb's copy, which holds only in-frame ones; the method was immunoSEQ multiplex PCR. The sample consists of several thousand clones, 98% of them appearing once. Recipient blood drawn about 28 days pretransplant and days 30, 100, 180 after. The sample consisted of PBMCs, taken 30 days after allogeneic stem cell transplant. The chain recombines TRBV19 with TRBJ2-7; D is unclear. This receptor was identified in a male patient aged 60 to 75 who had an allogeneic stem cell transplant from a related donor, so the T cells may come from the graft donor. Some clones in this sample may be carry-over from other donors' samples. The CDR3 is CASSIDRFYEQYF. The CDR3 region has the DNA TGTGCCAGTAGTATAGACCGCTTCTACGAGCAGTACTTC. Variable domain in full (rest from reference TRBV19 and TRBJ2-7): DGGITQSPKYLFRKEGQNVTLSCEQNLNHDAMYWYRQDPGQGLRLIYYSQIVNDFQKGDIAEGYSVSREKKESFPLTVTSAQKNPTAFYLCASSIDRFYEQYFGPGTRLTVT.